Below are 22 T cell receptor beta chains sequenced from a single sample in a study of blood T cell repertoires in COVID-19 (dated by TCRdb to 2018 to 2020). To prepare the library, the immunoSEQ multiplex PCR assay was applied. TCRdb's version of the immuneACCESS table is confined to in-frame rearrangements and falls short of the full clone set. An unresolved V gene accounts for under half of the shortfall where checked; the remainder is of unknown origin. Counted in this sample were about 220,000 clones; roughly 80% of them appeared once. The biggest ten clones account for about 1.3% of the sample. The sequenced sample consisted of PBMCs or T cells enriched from blood (not recorded which). The source of these receptors is a woman between 40 and 55 years old with acute COVID-19.

J is TRBJ1-4 and V is TRBV6-5; D ambiguous. The CDR3 consists of 11 residues. V lost 5 bases and J 5 bases, leaving 3 bases between the germline ends. CDR1 is MNHEY, CDR2 SVGAGI, per germline. The CDR3 is CASSTNEKLFF. The DNA of the CDR3 is TGTGCCAGCAGTACAAATGAAAAACTGTTTTTT.

The chain employs TRBV7-8 and TRBJ1-1, with 12 bases lining up with TRBD1. From germline, CDR1 is SGHVS and CDR2 FQNEAQ. With 5 bases clipped from V and 5 bases from J, the junction kept 3 bases outside the gene matches. CDR3 length: 14 residues. The CDR3 coding sequence is TGTGCCAGCAGCCGGGACAGGGGGCCTACTGAAGCTTTCTTT. Protein: CASSRDRGPTEAFF.

The gene calls are TRBV27 and TRBJ1-6, with TRBD1 matching over 8 bases. CDR1 and CDR2 (germline): MNHEY, SMNVEV (reference sequence). The CDR3 is 16 amino acids. With 6 bases clipped from V and 10 bases from J, the junction kept 14 bases outside the gene matches. CDR3 sequence: CASSLGAQGAVSPLHF. DNA of the CDR3: TGTGCCAGCAGCCTCGGGGCCCAGGGGGCAGTGTCACCCCTCCACTTT.

V is TRBV5-6 and J is TRBJ2-6; D gene unclear. The CDR3 sequence is 15 residues long. CDR1 is SGHDT, CDR2 YYEEEE, per germline. Trimming took off 4 bases at V and 0 bases at J, with 8 bases between the two ends. Here the CDR3 reads CASSPRNSGANVLTF. Here the CDR3 DNA reads TGTGCCAGCAGCCCGCGTAACTCTGGGGCCAACGTCCTGACTTTC.

This chain joins TRBV4-2 and TRBJ2-2; 12 nucleotides line up with TRBD2. Germline lookup yields CDR1 LGHNA and CDR2 YNFKEQ. Unmatched junction bases numbered 7, after V lost 0 bases and J lost 5 bases. This CDR3 spans 18 amino acids. CDR3 protein: CASSQDPGLAGWTGELFF. The CDR3 DNA follows: TGTGCCAGCAGCCAAGACCCGGGACTAGCGGGTTGGACCGGGGAGCTGTTTTTT.

The CDR3: CSAGEGRMAFF. The CDR3 bases are TGCAGTGCTGGGGAGGGCCGCATGGCTTTCTTT. The J gene is TRBJ1-1, the V gene TRBV20-1, with no clear D. CDR3 length equals 11 residues. Germline V gene data show CDR1 as DFQATT and CDR2 as SNEGSKA (reference sequence). V was cut by 5 bases and J by 11 bases, with 15 bases left in between.

V is TRBV11-2 and J is TRBJ2-7; 8 nucleotides agree with TRBD1. V trimming: 3 bases; J trimming: 3 bases; junction bases outside the gene matches: 1. The length of the CDR3 is 13 residues. Germline assignment: CDR1 SGHAT and CDR2 FQNNGV. DNA of the CDR3: TGTGCCAGCAGCTTTGACAGGGGCTACGAGCAGTACTTC. It codes for CASSFDRGYEQYF.

The chain is built from TRBV9 and TRBJ2-2, with no clear D. Trimming removed 3 bases from V and 3 bases from J, with 12 bases in between. Germline lookup yields CDR1 SGDLS and CDR2 YYNGEE. The CDR3 runs 15 residues. The CDR3 loop reads CASSAPGRYTGELFF. The DNA of the CDR3 is TGTGCCAGCAGCGCCCCGGGTCGTTACACCGGGGAGCTGTTTTTT. Based on the CDR3 plus reference TRBV9 and TRBJ2-2, the full variable domain is DSGVTQTPKHLITATGQRVTLRCSPRSGDLSVYWYQQSLDQGLQFLIQYYNGEERAKGNILERFSAQQFPDLHSELNLSSLELGDSALYFCASSAPGRYTGELFFGEGSRLTVL.

This chain joins TRBV7-7 and TRBJ2-5, with D tentatively TRBD1 (5 bases). In germline, CDR1 is SSHAT, CDR2 FNYEAQ (reference sequence). The V gene lost 2 bases and the J gene lost 3 bases, with 7 bases spanning the gap. The CDR3 extends over 13 amino acids. The CDR3 region has the DNA TGTGCCAGCAGCTTACCAGGGAAAGAGACCCAGTACTTC. Its translation is CASSLPGKETQYF.

This clone is a singleton in its sample. The rearrangement joins TRBV29-1 to TRBJ1-1, with D possibly TRBD1 on 5 matching bases. The CDR3 covers 13 residues. V gave up 4 bases and J gave up 4 bases, with 13 bases separating them. Germline V lookup: CDR1 SQVTM, CDR2 ANQGSEA. CDR3 sequence: CSVVPTVGTEAFF. CDR3 sequence (DNA): TGCAGCGTTGTCCCGACAGTGGGCACTGAAGCTTTCTTT.

The chain links TRBV28 to TRBJ1-4; 9 bases fit TRBD1. The CDR3 length is 14 residues. The germline gives CDR1 MDHEN, CDR2 SYDVKM. Trimming at V came to 5 bases and at J to 6 bases, leaving 4 bases not matched to a gene. Here the CDR3 reads CASSRTGADEKLFF. The CDR3 coding sequence is TGTGCCAGCAGTAGGACAGGGGCGGATGAAAAACTGTTTTTT.

The genes are TRBV13 and TRBJ2-1, with 9 bases aligning to TRBD1. CDR1 and CDR2 (germline): PRHDT, FYEKMQ (reference sequence). This CDR3 spans 19 amino acids. The V gene end was trimmed by 5 bases and the J gene end by 0 bases; junction bases not matched to a gene: 14. DNA of the CDR3: TGTGCCAGCAGCCCCCGTCCCGGGACAGGGTTGAGCTCCTACAATGAGCAGTTCTTC. Translated, it gives CASSPRPGTGLSSYNEQFF.

J is TRBJ2-7 and V is TRBV7-6; D unresolved. Trimming removed 1 base from V and 3 bases from J, with 10 bases in between. This CDR3 has 14 amino acids. Germline CDR1 SGHVS, CDR2 FNYEAQ. The CDR3 reads CASSLEIGRYEQYF. The CDR3, as DNA: TGTGCCAGCAGCTTAGAGATCGGTCGCTACGAGCAGTACTTC.

In its sample, this clone was seen once. This chain joins TRBV5-6 and TRBJ2-1, with TRBD2 identical over 8 bases. Germline values: CDR1 SGHDT, CDR2 YYEEEE. The CDR3 sequence is 14 residues long. Trimming at V came to 3 bases and at J to 6 bases, leaving 5 bases not matched to a gene. The CDR3 nucleotides are TGTGCCAGCAGCTCGCTGACTAGCGTCAATGAGCAGTTCTTC. Encoded protein: CASSSLTSVNEQFF. The complete variable domain, with remaining parts taken from reference TRBV5-6 and TRBJ2-1, reads DAGVTQSPTHLIKTRGQQVTLRCSPKSGHDTVSWYQQALGQGPQFIFQYYEEEERQRGNFPDRFSGHQFPNYSSELNVNALLLGDSALYLCASSSLTSVNEQFFGPGTRLTVL.

The chain joins TRBV6-5 to TRBJ2-7; maybe TRBD2 (5 bases). Germline lookup yields CDR1 MNHEY and CDR2 SVGAGI. V was clipped by 2 bases and J by 6 bases, with 11 bases between them. The length of the CDR3 is 13 residues. The CDR3 protein is CASSYGSAGEQYF. CDR3 DNA sequence: TGTGCCAGCAGTTACGGGAGTGCAGGCGAGCAGTACTTC.

This chain links TRBV9 with TRBJ2-3; 8 positions match TRBD1. With V trimmed by 4 bases and J by 2 bases, 6 bases remained unmatched. Germline lookup yields CDR1 SGDLS and CDR2 YYNGEE. CDR3 size: 15 residues. The CDR3 loop reads CASSPRDRFTDTQYF. DNA of the CDR3: TGTGCCAGCAGCCCCCGGGACAGGTTCACAGATACGCAGTATTTT.

The gene calls are TRBV11-2 and TRBJ2-3; possible D gene TRBD1, 6 bases. Looked up from germline, CDR1 is SGHAT and CDR2 is FQNNGV. The CDR3 runs 14 residues. The V and J ends lost 6 bases and 0 bases respectively, with 10 bases between them. Written as DNA, the CDR3 is TGTGCCAGCAGTAGACAGGTTAGCACAGATACGCAGTATTTT. Translating it yields CASSRQVSTDTQYF.

CDR3 loop: CASSLDEAAPDTQYF. CDR3 DNA: TGTGCCAGCAGCCTCGACGAGGCTGCCCCAGATACGCAGTATTTT. The genes are TRBV4-2 and TRBJ2-3, with D hard to call. Trimming took 4 bases from V and 4 from J, leaving 15 bases between them. Germline values: CDR1 LGHNA, CDR2 YNFKEQ. This CDR3 spans 15 amino acids.

The chain recombines TRBV7-2 with TRBJ2-7, with D perhaps TRBD1 (6 bases). V lost 4 bases and J lost 3, with 10 bases in between. The CDR3 loop spans 13 amino acids. Germline-derived CDR1 and CDR2 are SGHTA and FQGNSA. The CDR3 spells CASSSQQGYEQYF. The CDR3 nucleotides are TGTGCCAGCAGCTCACAACAGGGCTACGAGCAGTACTTC.

In its sample, this clone was seen a few times. The chain carries TRBV7-9 and TRBJ1-2; possible D gene TRBD1, 5 bases. Deletions cut 5 bases from V and 2 bases from J, with 9 bases between. The length of the CDR3 is 13 residues. The germline V gene encodes CDR1 SEHNR and CDR2 FQNEAQ (reference sequence). For the CDR3, the DNA is TGTGCCAGCAGCCCAGACAGAAACTATGGCTACACCTTC. It encodes CASSPDRNYGYTF.

The rearrangement joins TRBV3-1 (or the pseudogene TRBV3-2) to TRBJ1-3; a possible D gene is TRBD1 (5 bases). V lost 4 bases to trimming and J lost 0 bases, with 16 bases between them. CDR3 length equals 17 residues. CDR1 and CDR2 (germline): LGHDT, YNNKEL (reference sequence). This CDR3 is CASSRQTFLLSGNTIYF. In DNA form, the CDR3 reads TGTGCCAGCAGCCGACAGACGTTTCTTCTCTCTGGAAACACCATATATTTT.

CDR3 residues: CASSLPGGGYGYTF. CDR3 coding DNA: TGTGCCAGCAGCTTACCGGGAGGGGGATATGGCTACACCTTC. The chain uses TRBV11-2 and TRBJ1-2; possibly TRBD1 for D (6 bases). V gave up 2 bases and J gave up 5 bases, with 12 bases separating them. The CDR3 totals 14 residues. Germline V CDR1 and CDR2: SGHAT, FQNNGV. The variable domain in full, with the rest retrieved from reference TRBV11-2 and TRBJ1-2, is EAGVAQSPRYKIIEKRQSVAFWCNPISGHATLYWYQQILGQGPKLLIQFQNNGVVDDSQLPKDRFSAERLKGVDSTLKIQPAKLEDSAVYLCASSLPGGGYGYTFGSGTRLTVV.